This T cell receptor beta chain appears in the sequencing data of a study of cytomegalovirus exposure and HLA in healthy donors (dated by TCRdb to the late 2010s). About the full investigation: In an earlier analysis of approximately 640 of the donors, under 300 Gb of sequence data and 117 million unique TCR beta sequences from about 179 million T cells were reported. The genetic ancestry cluster associated with self-reported Caucasian donors included about four fifths of the 300 to 400 genotyped donors. In a later analysis, previously published TCR beta repertoires from 600 to 850 donors were re-analyzed and high-resolution HLA genotyping was added so that TCR occurrence patterns could be studied. The study aimed to test whether signatures of past pathogen exposure could be identified by cataloging public T cell receptors. Donor age, sex, ethnicity and CMV serostatus were compiled alongside the repertoire data. Both class I and class II loci were covered by HLA typing, at four-digit resolution. The study used immunosequencing to profile the T cell repertoires of approximately 630 subjects and linked those repertoires to cytomegalovirus serostatus. All discovery cohort repertoires had been generated using a single sequencing platform. A handful of DR-DQ haplotypes were handled as single units for association and clustering because linkage in the cohort was strong. Rather than using new phenotypic data, the later analysis identified candidate immune exposures from TCR beta sequences and from how often those sequences occurred across donors. An early release that covered fewer than 800 HLA-typed donors contained approximately 320 gigabases of sequencing data and tens of millions of unique TCR sequences. Across under 500 genotyped donors of the cohort, an average of approximately 220,000 unique TCR beta nucleotide sequences per donor were sequenced, and around 19% of those sequences were non-productive. A later genetic analysis took genome-wide SNP genotypes for about 55% of the roughly 670 donors and used that subset as a discovery cohort. To decide whether each TCR beta V gene segment behaved as functional or pseudogenic, an earlier analysis of several hundred of the donors relied on high-throughput TCR beta sequencing. The study combined high-throughput TCR immunosequencing, statistical association of individual TCRs with disease status, and machine learning to predict cytomegalovirus infection status. Typing coverage varied by locus: about 620-640 donors for A, B, C, DRB1 and DQB1; approximately 520 for DQA1; some 610 for DPA1; some 470 for DPB1. A separate validation cohort of over 95 different subjects was used in addition to the approximately 610-subject first cohort. The study at large found these results: Three of the identified cytomegalovirus-associated TCR beta chains were confirmed in vitro to be specific for cytomegalovirus antigens. In a later analysis, HLA-associated TCR beta chains showed more clonal expansion and lower generation probabilities than non-associated chains that were equally common. Correlated functional status among segregating V segments might be attributable to linkage disequilibrium, but an unknown experimental factor could not be ruled out. In an earlier analysis of several hundred of the donors, most TCR beta V segments were observed in productive rearrangements about 87% or about 30% of the time, broadly matching IMGT annotations. Specific HLA alleles were associated with 18,000 or so TCR beta sequences at a false discovery rate of 0.05 in a later analysis. Most TCR sequences were seen in very few donors, while some public TCRs were found in many individuals. The sequencing pipeline was judged likely to have produced a cluster of highly shared sequence variants as a technical artifact. A further reported finding was that TCR beta sequences accurately predicted the HLA-A and HLA-B alleles for most subjects in the first cohort. In the study, 150 to 200 TCR beta chains were listed as associated with cytomegalovirus. According to a later genetic analysis, donors in an Asian-associated ancestry cluster had fewer N-insertions in productive TCRs than the roughly 700-donor mean. Strong co-occurrence of HLA alleles, especially DR and DQ, made assigning TCR associations to individual alleles difficult. Most CMV-associated TCR beta chains appeared to be HLA-restricted in a later analysis, and the HLA associations seemed to be driven largely by CMV exposure. In a later genetic analysis, a missense DCLRE1C variant was associated with V-gene and J-gene trimming of TCR beta chains, and the association was replicated in an independent cohort. Because counts were too low, roughly 17 rarely observed V segments, including chromosome 9 orphons, were left out of the earlier analysis of 500 to 750 of the donors. The authors suggested that the approach could potentially be extended to other disease states and immunological phenotypes. CMV serostatus was the only immune exposure information available for the cohort. Sequencing depth was assumed to be roughly uniform across donors in the presence/absence analyses, though that assumption may not hold. HLA typing was unavailable for some donors at each locus, so association tests used only the typed subset. Cytomegalovirus status was reported to be diagnosed by the classifier with high specificity and sensitivity in both the original and validation cohorts. The 87-base-pair reads could not distinguish some IMGT-functional V segments, including TRBV6-2 and TRBV6-3, so those segments were excluded. This cohort had only TCR beta chains sequenced, and the lack of alpha or paired-chain data limited which features could be detected. Several of the top co-occurrence clusters appeared to be linked to parvovirus B19, influenza, CMV and Epstein-Barr virus, according to a later analysis. In a later analysis, TCR association rates were found to vary across HLA loci, with the most associated TCRs seen for DRB1 alleles and the fewest for HLA-C alleles.

Library construction relied on the immunoSEQ multiplex PCR assay. The multiplex PCR relied on a mix of 60 forward primers for TCR Vbeta segments and 13 reverse primers for TCR Jbeta segments. The CDR3 region of rearranged TCR beta genes was amplified from genomic DNA with a multiplex PCR assay. The Illumina HiSeq System was used to sequence the amplified TCR beta libraries as 87-base-pair reads. On the authors' methods: Across the 700 or so repertoires, a later analysis counted approximately 83 million unique TCR beta chains, approximately 10 million of which were shared by at least two donors. A nearest-neighbor algorithm error-corrected the raw reads and collapsed the reads into unique sequences, merging closely related sequences to remove PCR and sequencing errors. V, D and J gene segments were assigned by aligning CDR3 sequences to IMGT reference sequences. Each retained sequence needed at least a six-nucleotide match to both a V gene segment and a J gene segment. A rearrangement was called productive if the CDR3 had no stop codons and remained in frame with V and J, and every other rearrangement was called non-productive. Following IMGT convention, CDR3 was defined as the stretch from the second conserved V-encoded cysteine up to the conserved J-encoded phenylalanine. Sequences without an unambiguous match to a single V gene segment were excluded from the earlier analysis of about 600 of the donors. An earlier analysis of fewer than 750 of the donors classified V segments as functional when productive rearrangements were above 56.7% and as segregating when the standard deviation between donors was above 5%. A statistical classification framework was built to diagnose cytomegalovirus status from the catalog of TCR beta chain sequences. In a later analysis, TCR nucleotide sequences were compared against IMGT/GENE-DB human TR gene sequences so that V and J genes could be assigned. Using the TCRdist pipeline, a later analysis assigned CDR3 sequences along with most-parsimonious VDJ recombination scenarios. A later analysis defined each TCR beta chain by its CDR3 amino acid sequence plus V-gene family, and excluded reads lacking a unique V-gene family. As a way to deal with suspected cross-contamination and a sequencing artifact, a later analysis dropped 640 or so nucleotide sequences that were highly shared and had low generation probability. In a later analysis, a clonal expansion index for each public chain was calculated from normalized within-repertoire ranks of inferred template counts. In a later analysis, generation probabilities were computed using a VDJ recombination model fitted to out-of-frame rearrangements, and the results were checked against IGoR. In a later analysis, hypergeometric tests were used to score TCR-TCR, TCR-HLA and TCR-CMV co-occurrence, with a repertoire-size bias correction applied to TCR pairs. To estimate false discovery rates, a later analysis permuted the HLA or CMV assignments 20 times. In a later analysis, co-occurring TCRs were grouped using DBSCAN, and TCRdist sequence similarity was added for clustering within HLA-allele-positive subsets. Repertoires with fewer than 30,000 or more than 120,000 public chains, plus five repertoires with anomalous nucleotide sharing, were excluded from co-occurrence clustering. The table comes from immuneACCESS by way of TCRdb, which keeps in-frame sequences with V and J called. Part of the clones is missing from these tables; in studies checked, under half for an unresolved V gene and the rest for unknown reasons. V and J calls and clone size are copied from that table; D and trimming were computed from the DNA. This sample has roughly 130,000 clones in its table, and 80% of those were observed once. Clones ranked in the top ten supply roughly 3.5% of the sample.

Worth noting for this clone: Its antigen target is currently unknown. Per-base qualities were not stored, and no clone one base away is much larger.

The junction shows trimming of 9 bases on V and 4 bases on J, and the gene matches do not reach 2 bases of it. Taken from cysteine to phenylalanine, the CDR3 has 13 residues. The kept DNA is CDR3 alone, 39 bases in frame from the first base. CDR1 and CDR2, per the germline V gene (reference sequence), are LNHDA and SQIVND. In total, roughly 710 healthy bone marrow donors made up the cohort. At the time of sampling, every cohort member was nominally healthy, though immune exposures that went unrecorded were likely present. The donor was CMV seronegative and belonged to the group of around 400 seronegative cohort members. A peripheral blood sample was collected from each donor, and TCR beta sequencing was performed on peripheral blood mononuclear cells. The Qiagen DNeasy Blood Extraction Kit was used to extract genomic DNA from the blood cell samples.

The source is a male donor in good health and CMV-seronegative. The sequencing sample was made of PBMCs. The V and J genes are TRBV19 and TRBJ2-3; 12 junctional bases match TRBD2. The DNA sequence is TGTGCCAGCCGACTAGCGGGAGCAGATACGCAGTATTTT. Translated, it gives CASRLAGADTQYF. This CDR3, with the reference TRBV19 and TRBJ2-3 proteins standing in past its ends, gives the full variable domain DGGITQSPKYLFRKEGQNVTLSCEQNLNHDAMYWYRQDPGQGLRLIYYSQIVNDFQKGDIAEGYSVSREKKESFPLTVTSAQKNPTAFYLCASRLAGADTQYFGPGTRLTVL.